These 28 T cell receptor beta chains were sequenced from one sample in a study of T cell responses to AZD1222 COVID-19 vaccine. Clones were sequenced by immunoSEQ multiplex PCR, and TCRdb holds only the in-frame ones, with some missing. The sample shows over 90,000 clones, 91% of them seen only once. This sample comprised peripheral blood, obtained on day 0 of AZD1222 vaccination. The source is an adult in good health.

Comments on this clone: The junction and the germline gene differ at one end; a read error may be behind it. This chain joins TRBV23-1 and TRBJ2-5; D is uncertain. TRBV23-1 is given ORF status, its function remaining uncertain. This CDR3 spans 11 amino acids. This CDR3 reads CASSQEKAPHF. CDR3 DNA sequence: TGCGCCAGCAGTCAAGAAAAGGCCCCCCACTTC.

The chain carries TRBV4-1 and TRBJ1-4; possibly TRBD1 for D (6 bases). CDR3 size: 18 residues. Germline CDR1 is MGHRA and CDR2 is YSYEKL. With 0 bases removed from V and 0 bases from J, the gap between germline ends came to 14 bases. Written as DNA, the CDR3 is TGCGCCAGCAGCCAAGACAGACAGGCCTCTGCAACTAATGAAAAACTGTTTTTT. It is translated as CASSQDRQASATNEKLFF.

The chain uses TRBV6-2 or TRBV6-3 and TRBJ1-2; the D gene is possibly TRBD1 (5 bases). V was shortened by 4 bases and J by 2 bases, with 14 bases between the two germline ends. Germline V gives CDR1 MNHEY, CDR2 SVGEGT. The CDR3 is made up of 15 amino acids. In nucleotides, the CDR3 is TGTGCCAGCAGTTCACCGGGACGTGTGAACTATGGCTACACCTTC. Protein sequence: CASSSPGRVNYGYTF.

The CDR3 sequence: CASSPTDLAGYTF. The CDR3 coding sequence is TGTGCCAGCAGCCCGACTGATTTGGCTGGCTACACCTTC. The chain recombines TRBV7-2 with TRBJ1-2, with no clear D. CDR3 length: 13 residues. V lost 5 bases to trimming and J lost 7 bases, with 14 bases between them. CDR1 and CDR2 from the germline V gene are SGHTA and FQGNSA.

J is TRBJ2-1 and V is TRBV2; 9 bases fit TRBD2. V shed 6 bases and J 6 bases; nucleotides not matched to a gene: 6. The CDR3 sequence is 14 residues long. Germline values: CDR1 SNHLY, CDR2 FYNNEI. The CDR3 loop is CASRISGSRNEQFF. The CDR3 DNA follows: TGTGCCAGCAGGATTAGCGGGAGTCGCAATGAGCAGTTCTTC.

V is TRBV7-9 and J is TRBJ2-7; 9 bases fit TRBD2. The germline V gene has CDR1 SEHNR and CDR2 FQNEAQ (reference sequence). Germline trimming cut 4 bases from V and 2 bases from J; bases unmatched to any gene: 9. There are 16 residues in the CDR3. The DNA of the CDR3 is TGTGCCAGCAGCTCCAGCTTAGCGGGGGTCCCCTACGAGCAGTACTTC. Its translation: CASSSSLAGVPYEQYF.

The V and J genes are TRBV28 and TRBJ2-7, with 12 bases matching TRBD2. CDR1 is MDHEN and CDR2 is SYDVKM in the germline V gene. V gave up 5 bases and J gave up 3 bases; unmatched junction bases: 11. The CDR3 spans 17 residues. The CDR3 is CASSPRPGLAGVYEQYF. CDR3 in DNA: TGTGCCAGCAGTCCTCGACCGGGACTAGCGGGTGTCTACGAGCAGTACTTC.

This chain uses TRBV9 with TRBJ1-3, with 7 bases matching TRBD1. The CDR3 is 15 amino acids. The germline CDR1 and CDR2 sequences are SGDLS and YYNGEE. Trimming took 4 bases from V and 0 from J; bases not matched to a gene: 4. CDR3 in amino acids: CASSPPGGSGNTIYF. The DNA for the CDR3 is TGTGCCAGCAGCCCTCCAGGGGGCTCTGGAAACACCATATATTTT.

This clone was seen only once. The chain couples TRBV19 to TRBJ2-7, with 7 bases matching TRBD2. Germline V gene sequence: CDR1 LNHDA, CDR2 SQIVND (reference sequence). V lost 5 bases and J lost 7; bases outside the gene matches: 8. The CDR3 sequence is 13 residues long. The CDR3 region has the DNA TGTGCCAGTAGTGCGTTTGCGGGAGAAGAGCAGTACTTC. Translated, it gives CASSAFAGEEQYF. Supplemented by reference TRBV19 and TRBJ2-7, the full variable domain reads DGGITQSPKYLFRKEGQNVTLSCEQNLNHDAMYWYRQDPGQGLRLIYYSQIVNDFQKGDIAEGYSVSREKKESFPLTVTSAQKNPTAFYLCASSAFAGEEQYFGPGTRLTVT.

This clone was detected only once. The rearrangement uses TRBV30 and TRBJ2-5, with D possibly being TRBD1 or TRBD2 (5 bases each). V lost 3 bases and J 0 bases, leaving 8 bases between the germline ends. There are 13 residues in the CDR3. Germline V CDR1 and CDR2: GTSNPN, SVGIG (reference sequence). Here the CDR3 reads CAWRGPNQETQYF. CDR3 DNA sequence: TGTGCCTGGAGGGGACCGAACCAAGAGACCCAGTACTTC.

The rearrangement links TRBV7-6 to TRBJ2-5; 11 bases agree with TRBD2. Trimming cost V 3 bases and J 2 bases; bases outside gene matches: 14. The CDR3 covers 19 residues. Germline-derived CDR1 and CDR2 are SGHVS and FNYEAQ. The CDR3 sequence: CASSFSTGTSGIKQETQYF. DNA of the CDR3: TGTGCCAGCAGCTTCTCCACTGGGACTAGCGGAATCAAACAAGAGACCCAGTACTTC.

Written as DNA, the CDR3 is TGTGCCAGCAGCTTAGGCCCGGGCTACGAGCAGTACTTC. Translated, it gives CASSLGPGYEQYF. The chain recombines TRBV13 with TRBJ2-7; D is undetermined. This CDR3 has 13 residues. Trimming cost V 0 bases and J 3 bases, with 6 bases left between them. Germline lookup yields CDR1 PRHDT and CDR2 FYEKMQ (reference sequence).

The rearrangement joins TRBV24-1 to TRBJ1-2, with D tentatively TRBD1 (6 bases). The CDR3 runs to 13 residues. Germline V gene lookup returns CDR1 KGHDR and CDR2 SFDVKD. V gave up 5 bases and J gave up 5 bases, with 11 bases separating them. The CDR3 is CATSVGTGYGYTF. Written as DNA, the CDR3 is TGTGCCACCAGTGTGGGTACAGGGTATGGCTACACCTTC.

This chain uses TRBV27 with TRBJ2-7; 10 nucleotides agree with TRBD2. The CDR3 runs 17 residues. The V and J ends lost 2 bases and 4 bases, in that order; junction bases with no gene match: 11. The germline CDR1 and CDR2 sequences are MNHEY and SMNVEV (reference sequence). For the CDR3, the DNA is TGTGCCAGCAGTTTAAACGGGGCTAGCGGGAGCGGATACGAGCAGTACTTC. It encodes CASSLNGASGSGYEQYF.

The chain uses TRBV27 and TRBJ2-1; 14 bases fit TRBD2. Germline V lookup: CDR1 MNHEY, CDR2 SMNVEV (reference sequence). Germline trimming cut 6 bases from V and 8 bases from J; bases unmatched to any gene: 6. This CDR3 is 15 amino acids long. The CDR3 DNA reads as TGTGCCAGCAGAACGACTAGCGGGAGGGCCTATGAGCAGTTCTTC. This translates into CASRTTSGRAYEQFF.

This sequence joins TRBV28 and TRBJ2-1; D unresolved. The CDR3 is 14 amino acids. V was pared by 7 bases and J by 5 bases, with 15 bases between. Looked up from germline, CDR1 is MDHEN and CDR2 is SYDVKM. CDR3 amino acids: CASTRDWTNNEQFF. CDR3 sequence (DNA): TGTGCCAGCACCCGAGATTGGACCAACAATGAGCAGTTCTTC.

The chain is built from TRBV6-5 and TRBJ2-3; 7 nucleotides align to TRBD2. The CDR3 is 15 residues long. Trimming at V came to 6 bases and at J to 3 bases, leaving 9 bases not matched to a gene. Germline V lookup: CDR1 MNHEY, CDR2 SVGAGI. The CDR3 spells CASRSGTKRTDTQYF. The CDR3 region has the DNA TGTGCCAGCAGATCCGGGACTAAAAGGACAGATACGCAGTATTTT.

With respect to this clone: The same CDR3 can be traced to other DNA sequences in this sample. The rearrangement links TRBV18 to TRBJ2-1; the D is unclear. Germline loops: CDR1 KGHSH, CDR2 LQKENI. CDR3 length: 13 residues. Trimming pared 1 base from V and 0 bases from J, leaving 1 base between. The chain's CDR3 is CASSPLSYNEQFF. CDR3 bases: TGTGCCAGCTCACCACTCTCCTACAATGAGCAGTTCTTC. Variable domain in full (rest from reference TRBV18 and TRBJ2-1): NAGVMQNPRHLVRRRGQEARLRCSPMKGHSHVYWYRQLPEEGLKFMVYLQKENIIDESGMPKERFSAEFPKEGPSILRIQQVVRGDSAAYFCASSPLSYNEQFFGPGTRLTVL.

In its sample, this clone was seen a few times. The genes are TRBV5-1 and TRBJ2-7, with 9 nucleotides matching TRBD2. The trim removed 4 bases at V and 5 bases at J, leaving 10 bases unmatched. The CDR3 has 15 amino acids. In germline, CDR1 is SGHRS, CDR2 YFSETQ. Here the CDR3 reads CASSPLASGNHEQYF. In DNA form, the CDR3 reads TGCGCCAGCAGCCCACTGGCTAGCGGGAACCACGAGCAGTACTTC.

The V gene is TRBV5-1, the J gene TRBJ2-7; perhaps TRBD2 as D (6 bases). The CDR3 spans 16 residues. The V gene lost 0 bases and the J gene lost 1 base, with 14 bases spanning the gap. Germline V gene data show CDR1 as SGHRS and CDR2 as YFSETQ. CDR3 loop: CASSLGGRYPSYEQYF. The DNA for the CDR3 is TGCGCCAGCAGCTTGGGTGGGAGGTACCCTTCCTACGAGCAGTACTTC.

V is TRBV28 and J is TRBJ1-2, with TRBD1 identical over 8 bases. V gave up 8 bases and J gave up 5 bases; unmatched junction bases: 7. CDR3 length equals 13 residues. Per germline, CDR1 MDHEN and CDR2 SYDVKM. The DNA of the CDR3 is TGTGCCAGCTCAGGGGGCGCAAGGTATGGCTACACCTTC. It specifies CASSGGARYGYTF.

V and J are TRBV6-5 and TRBJ1-6, with D unclear. This CDR3 contains 15 residues. Trimming removed 0 bases at V and 9 bases at J, with 12 bases between. Germline values: CDR1 MNHEY, CDR2 SVGAGI. CDR3: CASSYSTADGSPLHF. The CDR3 DNA is TGTGCCAGCAGTTACTCTACGGCGGATGGTTCACCCCTCCACTTT.

This sequence joins TRBV28 and TRBJ1-2, with 8 bases lining up with TRBD1. The junction had 5 bases not matched to a gene; V was cut back by 5 bases and J by 3 bases. This CDR3 spans 14 amino acids. Germline-derived CDR1 and CDR2 are MDHEN and SYDVKM. This CDR3 is CASSLDRGYYGYTF. The DNA of the CDR3 is TGTGCCAGCAGTCTAGACAGGGGTTACTATGGCTACACCTTC.

This clone was counted once. The V gene is TRBV27, the J gene TRBJ1-5; 10 bases agree with TRBD1. Germline V gene data show CDR1 as MNHEY and CDR2 as SMNVEV (reference sequence). V trimming: 6 bases; J trimming: 3 bases; junction bases outside the gene matches: 8. The CDR3 contains 16 residues. DNA of the CDR3: TGTGCCAGCAGACTTACCGGGACAGGGGACAATCAGCCCCAGCATTTT. It yields the protein CASRLTGTGDNQPQHF.

The chain links TRBV24-1 to TRBJ2-2; no firm D call. V was shortened by 0 bases and J by 5 bases, with 9 bases between the two germline ends. The CDR3 has 15 amino acids. The germline V gene encodes CDR1 KGHDR and CDR2 SFDVKD. The CDR3 region is CATSDLGLVTGELFF. The CDR3 DNA reads TGTGCCACCAGTGATTTGGGGCTAGTGACCGGGGAGCTGTTTTTT.

The chain couples TRBV10-3 to TRBJ1-1; a possible D gene is TRBD1 (6 bases). Trimming left V 4 bases short and J 2 bases short, with 11 bases between. Germline CDR1 ENHRY, CDR2 SYGVKD. This CDR3 contains 14 residues. The CDR3 loop is CAISVTDSNTEAFF. CDR3 in DNA: TGTGCCATCAGTGTAACGGACAGTAACACTGAAGCTTTCTTT.

The chain employs TRBV6-5 and TRBJ2-3; a possible D gene is TRBD2 (5 bases). The CDR3 length is 14 residues. V dropped 7 bases and J dropped 6 bases, with 17 bases sitting between them. Germline lookup yields CDR1 MNHEY and CDR2 SVGAGI. CDR3 amino acids: CASTLLEGTDTQYF. CDR3 in DNA: TGTGCCAGCACCTTACTCGAGGGTACTGATACGCAGTATTTT.

The V and J genes are TRBV5-1 and TRBJ1-1, with D possibly TRBD1 on 5 matching bases. Germline V lookup: CDR1 SGHRS, CDR2 YFSETQ. Trimming left V 2 bases short and J 1 base short, with 9 bases between. The CDR3 has 14 amino acids. CDR3 sequence: CASSFAGTNTEAFF. CDR3 DNA sequence: TGCGCCAGCAGCTTCGCAGGGACGAACACTGAAGCTTTCTTT.